This is a list of T cell receptor beta chains from one sample in a study of T cells after posttransplantation cyclophosphamide. The method was immunoSEQ multiplex PCR; TCRdb's version includes in-frame clones alone and lacks a portion of them. The sample has 15,000 to 20,000 clones; around 94% are singletons. The source material was CD4+ T cells sorted from blood, sampled after allogeneic stem cell transplant with posttransplant cyclophosphamide. Every receptor here comes from a male patient aged 60-70 years who received an allogeneic stem cell transplant from a related donor and was CMV-positive. The T cells may come from the graft donor. CDR3s include the opening cysteine and the closing phenylalanine or tryptophan. The D gene is left open where the match is weak. A row's size may be missing; if present it is once, few, many or a size class.

len: 15
j_gene: TRBJ1-5
abundance: once
v_gene: TRBV18
d_gene: TRBD1
CDR3nt: TGTGCCAGCTCACAAGGACAGGTCCGGGATCAGCCCCAGCATTTT
CDR3aa: CASSQGQVRDQPQHF

len: 14
j_gene: TRBJ1-1
abundance: NA
v_gene: TRBV5-1
d_gene: NA
CDR3nt: TGCGCCAGCAGCTTGGTTCGGGGGAGGACTGAAGCTTTCTTT
CDR3aa: CASSLVRGRTEAFF

len: 15
j_gene: TRBJ1-2
abundance: NA
v_gene: TRBV6-1
d_gene: NA
CDR3nt: TGTGCCAGCAGACCATCTAGCGGAGGTAACTATGGCTACACCTTC
CDR3aa: CASRPSSGGNYGYTF

len: 17
j_gene: TRBJ2-7
abundance: NA
v_gene: TRBV4-3
d_gene: NA
CDR3nt: TGCGCCAGCAGCCAGGATCTGCCGGACAGTATTTTCTACGAGCAGTACTTC
CDR3aa: CASSQDLPDSIFYEQYF

len: 14
j_gene: TRBJ2-2
abundance: NA
v_gene: TRBV7-6
d_gene: TRBD2
CDR3nt: TGTGCCAGCAGTCCACTAGCGGCGGGGGGGGAGCTGTTTTTT
CDR3aa: CASSPLAAGGELFF

len: 13
j_gene: TRBJ2-5
abundance: NA
v_gene: TRBV6-6
d_gene: TRBD2
CDR3nt: TGTGCCAGCAGTTACTCGGGCGGGGGGGCCCAGTACTTC
CDR3aa: CASSYSGGGAQYF

len: 11
j_gene: TRBJ1-2
abundance: NA
v_gene: TRBV2
d_gene: NA
CDR3nt: TGTGCCAGCAGTCGCGAGAATGGCTACACCTTC
CDR3aa: CASSRENGYTF

len: 14
j_gene: TRBJ1-1
abundance: NA
v_gene: TRBV5-4
d_gene: TRBD1
CDR3nt: TGTGCCAGCAGGAGCCCGGGACAGACCACTGAAGCTTTCTTT
CDR3aa: CASRSPGQTTEAFF

len: 16
j_gene: TRBJ1-4
abundance: NA
v_gene: TRBV6-6
d_gene: TRBD1
CDR3nt: TGTGCCAGCAGTTCCGCGGGACAGGGGATAGAGGAAAAACTGTTTTTT
CDR3aa: CASSSAGQGIEEKLFF

len: 15
j_gene: TRBJ2-2
abundance: NA
v_gene: TRBV5-4
d_gene: NA
CDR3nt: TGTGCCAGCAGGCAAGGTGGAGAGAACACCGGGGAGCTGTTTTTT
CDR3aa: CASRQGGENTGELFF

len: 14
j_gene: TRBJ2-5
abundance: NA
v_gene: TRBV7-2
d_gene: TRBD2
CDR3nt: TGTGCCAGCAGCTTAGGAGTGGGGGGGGAGACCCAGTACTTC
CDR3aa: CASSLGVGGETQYF

len: 14
j_gene: TRBJ2-7
abundance: NA
v_gene: TRBV7-9
d_gene: NA
CDR3nt: TGTGCCAGCAGCTTAGGCGGAGCTACTTACGAGCAGTACTTC
CDR3aa: CASSLGGATYEQYF

len: 13
j_gene: TRBJ1-2
abundance: NA
v_gene: TRBV29-1
d_gene: TRBD1
CDR3nt: TGTAGCGCCTGGACAGGAGGGGGCTATGGCTACACCTTC
CDR3aa: CSAWTGGGYGYTF

len: 14
j_gene: TRBJ1-2
abundance: NA
v_gene: TRBV7-2
d_gene: NA
CDR3nt: TGTGCCAGCAGCTTAGAAAGTAGTGTATTTGGCTACACCTTC
CDR3aa: CASSLESSVFGYTF

len: 15
j_gene: TRBJ2-2
abundance: NA
v_gene: TRBV6-4
d_gene: TRBD1
CDR3nt: TGTGCCAGCAGTGAACAGGGGATGGGCACCGGGGAGCTGTTTTTT
CDR3aa: CASSEQGMGTGELFF

len: 16
j_gene: TRBJ2-1
abundance: NA
v_gene: TRBV23-1
d_gene: TRBD1
CDR3nt: TGCGCCAGCAGTCCTCTGACAGGGCTCTACTACAATGAGCAGTTCTTC
CDR3aa: CASSPLTGLYYNEQFF

len: 17
j_gene: TRBJ2-2
abundance: NA
v_gene: TRBV10-3
d_gene: TRBD1
CDR3nt: TGTGCCATCAGTGCCCAGGTGGGACAGACGAACACCGGGGAGCTGTTTTTT
CDR3aa: CAISAQVGQTNTGELFF

len: 13
j_gene: TRBJ1-2
abundance: NA
v_gene: TRBV6-6
d_gene: TRBD1
CDR3nt: TGTGCCAGCAGTTATCAGCCCACAGGGGACTACACCTTC
CDR3aa: CASSYQPTGDYTF

len: 14
j_gene: TRBJ1-2
abundance: NA
v_gene: TRBV11-2
d_gene: NA
CDR3nt: TGTGCCAGCAGCTTGGCAGGGGCTAACTATGGCTACACCTTC
CDR3aa: CASSLAGANYGYTF

len: 13
j_gene: TRBJ1-3
abundance: NA
v_gene: TRBV6-1
d_gene: NA
CDR3nt: TGTGCCAGCAGTGATCCTACTGGAAACACCATATATTTT
CDR3aa: CASSDPTGNTIYF

len: 16
j_gene: TRBJ1-1
abundance: NA
v_gene: TRBV5-5
d_gene: NA
CDR3nt: TGTGCCAGCAGCCCCTTGGGGGCCCTCACCGACACTGAAGCTTTCTTT
CDR3aa: CASSPLGALTDTEAFF

len: 15
j_gene: TRBJ2-7
abundance: NA
v_gene: TRBV5-1
d_gene: TRBD2
CDR3nt: TGCGCCAGCAGCGCGACTAGCGGGGGGGCCTACGAGCAGTACTTC
CDR3aa: CASSATSGGAYEQYF

len: 16
j_gene: TRBJ2-1
abundance: NA
v_gene: TRBV7-8
d_gene: TRBD1
CDR3nt: TGTGCCAGCAGCTTAAGGGTAGGGACAGGGTACAATGAGCAGTTCTTC
CDR3aa: CASSLRVGTGYNEQFF

len: 14
j_gene: TRBJ1-2
abundance: NA
v_gene: TRBV15
d_gene: NA
CDR3nt: TGTGCCACCAGCAGAGATTTGGTCAGGGAAGACTACACCTTC
CDR3aa: CATSRDLVREDYTF

len: 14
j_gene: TRBJ2-7
abundance: NA
v_gene: TRBV15
d_gene: NA
CDR3nt: TGTGCCACCAGCAGAGAGGGGGGTTCCTACGAGCAGTACTTC
CDR3aa: CATSREGGSYEQYF

len: 12
j_gene: TRBJ1-1
abundance: NA
v_gene: TRBV10-2
d_gene: NA
CDR3nt: TGCGCCAGCAACAGGGCCAACACTGAAGCTTTCTTT
CDR3aa: CASNRANTEAFF

len: 14
j_gene: TRBJ1-3
abundance: NA
v_gene: TRBV6-1
d_gene: NA
CDR3nt: TGTGCCAGCGCGAGGGATCCAACTGGAAACACCATATATTTT
CDR3aa: CASARDPTGNTIYF

len: 16
j_gene: TRBJ2-5
abundance: NA
v_gene: TRBV4-2
d_gene: TRBD2
CDR3nt: TGTGCCAGCAGCCAAGACCCAGCGGGGGGCTCCGAGACCCAGTACTTC
CDR3aa: CASSQDPAGGSETQYF

len: 14
j_gene: TRBJ1-2
abundance: NA
v_gene: TRBV28
d_gene: NA
CDR3nt: TGTGCCAGCAGTTTAATGGCAAGACAGCATGGCTACACCTTC
CDR3aa: CASSLMARQHGYTF

len: 13
j_gene: TRBJ2-5
abundance: NA
v_gene: TRBV10-3
d_gene: TRBD1
CDR3nt: TGTGCCATCAGTAGGGACAGCCAAGAGACCCAGTACTTC
CDR3aa: CAISRDSQETQYF

len: 16
j_gene: TRBJ2-5
abundance: NA
v_gene: TRBV4-1
d_gene: TRBD2
CDR3nt: TGCGCCAGCAGGGTAGCGGGGGGGCGGCGGCAAGAGACCCAGTACTTC
CDR3aa: CASRVAGGRRQETQYF

len: 17
j_gene: TRBJ2-6
abundance: NA
v_gene: TRBV25-1
d_gene: TRBD2
CDR3nt: TGTGCCAGCAGTGAATTCCGCGGGGGACGCGGGGCCAACGTCCTGACTTTC
CDR3aa: CASSEFRGGRGANVLTF

len: 14
j_gene: TRBJ2-5
abundance: NA
v_gene: TRBV28
d_gene: TRBD1
CDR3nt: TGTGCCAGCTACAGCTCCGGGACAGAAGAGACCCAGTACTTC
CDR3aa: CASYSSGTEETQYF

len: 11
j_gene: TRBJ1-1
abundance: NA
v_gene: TRBV20-1
d_gene: NA
CDR3nt: TGCAGTGTTTCGAGCGGAACTGAAGCTTTCTTT
CDR3aa: CSVSSGTEAFF

len: 13
j_gene: TRBJ2-5
abundance: NA
v_gene: TRBV18
d_gene: NA
CDR3nt: TGTGCCAGCTCACCTCAGGGCCTCGGGACCCAGTACTTC
CDR3aa: CASSPQGLGTQYF

len: 16
j_gene: TRBJ2-2
abundance: once
v_gene: TRBV5-1
d_gene: NA
CDR3nt: TGCGCCAGCAGCTTAAACGCAGGGTTGGGAACCGGGGAGCTGTTTTTT
CDR3aa: CASSLNAGLGTGELFF

len: 17
j_gene: TRBJ2-3
abundance: NA
v_gene: TRBV9
d_gene: TRBD2
CDR3nt: TGTGCCAGCAGCGCAGGACTAGCCGCATTATACACAGATACGCAGTATTTT
CDR3aa: CASSAGLAALYTDTQYF

len: 14
j_gene: TRBJ2-1
abundance: NA
v_gene: TRBV5-1
d_gene: NA
CDR3nt: TGCGCCAGCAGCTTGGCAAGCGGTTACAATGAGCAGTTCTTC
CDR3aa: CASSLASGYNEQFF

len: 17
j_gene: TRBJ2-7
abundance: NA
v_gene: TRBV2
d_gene: TRBD1
CDR3nt: TGTGCCAGCAGTGAAATATCCGTAGAGGGGGCCTGGTACGAGCAGTACTTC
CDR3aa: CASSEISVEGAWYEQYF

len: 14
j_gene: TRBJ2-1
abundance: NA
v_gene: TRBV9
d_gene: NA
CDR3nt: TGTGCCAGCACTGGACACTTACTGGACAATGAGCAGTTCTTC
CDR3aa: CASTGHLLDNEQFF

len: 15
j_gene: TRBJ2-3
abundance: NA
v_gene: TRBV7-2
d_gene: TRBD2
CDR3nt: TGTGCCAGCAGCTTAACCCTAGCGGGCTCAGATACGCAGTATTTT
CDR3aa: CASSLTLAGSDTQYF

len: 13
j_gene: TRBJ2-1
abundance: NA
v_gene: TRBV11-3
d_gene: NA
CDR3nt: TGTGCCAGCAGCTTAAACAGGTTAGATGAGCAGTTCTTC
CDR3aa: CASSLNRLDEQFF

len: 16
j_gene: TRBJ2-3
abundance: NA
v_gene: TRBV7-8
d_gene: TRBD2
CDR3nt: TGTGCCAGCAGCTTATACGTAAGACTAGCGGGGGACCCGCAGTATTTT
CDR3aa: CASSLYVRLAGDPQYF

len: 12
j_gene: TRBJ1-1
abundance: NA
v_gene: TRBV25-1
d_gene: NA
CDR3nt: TGTGCCAGCAGGGCTGGGAGCACTGAAGCTTTCTTT
CDR3aa: CASRAGSTEAFF

len: 14
j_gene: TRBJ2-3
abundance: NA
v_gene: TRBV11-1
d_gene: NA
CDR3nt: TGTGCCAGCAGCAGGGACACCAACACAGATACGCAGTATTTT
CDR3aa: CASSRDTNTDTQYF

len: 15
j_gene: TRBJ1-5
abundance: NA
v_gene: TRBV5-1
d_gene: NA
CDR3nt: TGCGCCAGCAGCCCTGAGTCCACCGGGGGTCAGCCCCAGCATTTT
CDR3aa: CASSPESTGGQPQHF

len: 14
j_gene: TRBJ1-1
abundance: NA
v_gene: TRBV5-1
d_gene: NA
CDR3nt: TGCGCCAGCAGCCCGGGACATCTGAACACTGAAGCTTTCTTT
CDR3aa: CASSPGHLNTEAFF

len: 16
j_gene: TRBJ2-7
abundance: NA
v_gene: TRBV4-3
d_gene: NA
CDR3nt: TGCGCCAGCAGCCAAGAGTGGGGCACGATACTCTACGAGCAGTACTTC
CDR3aa: CASSQEWGTILYEQYF

len: 15
j_gene: TRBJ2-1
abundance: NA
v_gene: TRBV7-3
d_gene: TRBD1
CDR3nt: TGTGCCAGCAGCCCAAGGACAGGGACCTACAATGAGCAGTTCTTC
CDR3aa: CASSPRTGTYNEQFF

len: 18
j_gene: TRBJ1-3
abundance: NA
v_gene: TRBV18
d_gene: NA
CDR3nt: TGTGCCAGCTCACCAGCCGCGGTTCCAGACCGAATTGGAAGCACCATATATTTT
CDR3aa: CASSPAAVPDRIGSTIYF

len: 18
j_gene: TRBJ1-4
abundance: NA
v_gene: TRBV9
d_gene: TRBD1
CDR3nt: TGTGCCAGCAGCGTAGACGGTCGTGGGGGACAGGTCGACGAAAAACTGTTTTTT
CDR3aa: CASSVDGRGGQVDEKLFF

len: 14
j_gene: TRBJ2-1
abundance: NA
v_gene: TRBV5-1
d_gene: TRBD2
CDR3nt: TGCGCCAGCAGCTTGGGGACTAGTTACAATGAGCAGTTCTTC
CDR3aa: CASSLGTSYNEQFF

len: 13
j_gene: TRBJ2-5
abundance: once
v_gene: TRBV7-2
d_gene: TRBD2
CDR3nt: TGTGCCAGCAGCCGGACTAGCGGAGAGACCCAGTACTTC
CDR3aa: CASSRTSGETQYF

len: 15
j_gene: TRBJ2-1
abundance: NA
v_gene: TRBV7-9
d_gene: TRBD1
CDR3nt: TGTGCCAGCAGCCCACGCCCGGGACAGGGGAATGAGCAGTTCTTC
CDR3aa: CASSPRPGQGNEQFF

len: 15
j_gene: TRBJ2-2
abundance: NA
v_gene: TRBV5-4
d_gene: TRBD1
CDR3nt: TGTGCCAGCAGCGGCCGGGACAGCAACACCGGGGAGCTGTTTTTT
CDR3aa: CASSGRDSNTGELFF

len: 15
j_gene: TRBJ2-7
abundance: NA
v_gene: TRBV7-9
d_gene: TRBD1
CDR3nt: TGTGCCAGCAGTTCAAGGGGGCAGGGAGATAACGAGCAGTACTTC
CDR3aa: CASSSRGQGDNEQYF